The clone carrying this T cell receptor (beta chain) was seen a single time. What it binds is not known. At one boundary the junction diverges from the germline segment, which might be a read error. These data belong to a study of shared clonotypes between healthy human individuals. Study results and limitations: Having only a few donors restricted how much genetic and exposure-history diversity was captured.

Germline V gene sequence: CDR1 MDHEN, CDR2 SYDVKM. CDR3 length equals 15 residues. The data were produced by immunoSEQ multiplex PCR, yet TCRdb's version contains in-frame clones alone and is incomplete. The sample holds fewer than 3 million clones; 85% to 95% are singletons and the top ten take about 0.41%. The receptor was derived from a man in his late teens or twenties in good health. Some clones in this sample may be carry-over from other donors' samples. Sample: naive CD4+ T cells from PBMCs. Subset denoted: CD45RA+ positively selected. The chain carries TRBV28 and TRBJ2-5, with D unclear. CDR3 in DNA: TGTGCCAGCAGTTCCCTAAAGAAATACCAAGCGACCCAGTACTTC. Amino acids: CASSSLKKYQATQYF.